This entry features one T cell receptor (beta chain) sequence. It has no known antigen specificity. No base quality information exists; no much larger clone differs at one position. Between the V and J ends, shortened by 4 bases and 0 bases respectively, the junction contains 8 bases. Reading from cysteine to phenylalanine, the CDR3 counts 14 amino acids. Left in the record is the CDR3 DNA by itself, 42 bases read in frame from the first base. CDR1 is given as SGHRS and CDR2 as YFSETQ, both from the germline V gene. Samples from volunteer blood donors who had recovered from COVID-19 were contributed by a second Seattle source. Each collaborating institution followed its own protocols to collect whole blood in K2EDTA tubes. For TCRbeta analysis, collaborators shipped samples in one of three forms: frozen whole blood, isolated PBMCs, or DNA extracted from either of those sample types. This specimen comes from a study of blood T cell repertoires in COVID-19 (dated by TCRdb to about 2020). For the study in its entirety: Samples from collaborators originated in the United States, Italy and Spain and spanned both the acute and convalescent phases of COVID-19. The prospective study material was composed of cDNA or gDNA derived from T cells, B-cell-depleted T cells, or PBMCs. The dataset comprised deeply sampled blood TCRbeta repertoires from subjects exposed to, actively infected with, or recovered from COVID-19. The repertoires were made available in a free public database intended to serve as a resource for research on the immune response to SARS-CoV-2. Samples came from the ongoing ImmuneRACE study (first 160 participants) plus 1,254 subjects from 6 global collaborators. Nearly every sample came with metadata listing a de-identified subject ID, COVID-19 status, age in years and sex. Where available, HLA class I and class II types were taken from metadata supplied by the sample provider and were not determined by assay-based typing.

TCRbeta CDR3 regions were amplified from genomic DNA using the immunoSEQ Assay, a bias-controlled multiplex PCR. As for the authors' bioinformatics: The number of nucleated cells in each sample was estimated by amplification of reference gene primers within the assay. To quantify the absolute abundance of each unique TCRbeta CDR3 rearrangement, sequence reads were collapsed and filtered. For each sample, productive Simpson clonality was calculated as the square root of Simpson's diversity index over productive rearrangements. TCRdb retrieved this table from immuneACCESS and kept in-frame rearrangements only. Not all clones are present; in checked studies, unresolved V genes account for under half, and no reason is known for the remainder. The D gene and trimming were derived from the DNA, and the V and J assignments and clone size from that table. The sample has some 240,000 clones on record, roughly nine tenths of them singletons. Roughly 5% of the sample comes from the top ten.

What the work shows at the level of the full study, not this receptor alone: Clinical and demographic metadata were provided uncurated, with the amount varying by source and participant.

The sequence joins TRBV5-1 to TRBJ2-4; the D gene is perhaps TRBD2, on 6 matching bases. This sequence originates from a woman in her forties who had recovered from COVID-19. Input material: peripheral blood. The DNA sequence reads TGCGCCAGCAGCCCGGGACTAGCCAAAAACATTCAGTACTTC. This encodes CASSPGLAKNIQYF.